Listed below are T cell receptor beta chains from one sample, sequenced in a study of blood T cell repertoires in COVID-19. The table came from immunoSEQ multiplex PCR; TCRdb's copy has only in-frame clones and leaves some out. The sample includes roughly 200,000 clones, about 86% seen only once; the top ten take approximately 6.2%. Sequencing was done on a sample of peripheral blood. Receptors were obtained from a man between 60 and 75 years old who had recovered from COVID-19. CDR3s include the opening cysteine and the closing phenylalanine or tryptophan. The D gene is left open where the match is weak. Some rows mark clone size as missing; the rest say once, few, many or name a class of expanded clone.

v_call,j_call,clone_size,d_call,cdr3_nt,cdr3_aa
TRBV11-1,TRBJ2-7,once,TRBD2,TGTGCCAGCAGCTTATTAGCGGGAGGGCCTTACGAGCAGTACTTC,CASSLLAGGPYEQYF
TRBV7-9,TRBJ2-2,NA,TRBD2,TGTGCCAGCAGCTCAACTAGCGGGGACACCGGGGAGCTGTTTTTT,CASSSTSGDTGELFF
TRBV28,TRBJ2-2,many,NA,TGTGCCAGCAGTTTATTCCGGGACTTATCCACCGGGGAGCTGTTTTTT,CASSLFRDLSTGELFF
TRBV19,TRBJ1-6,few,NA,TGTGCCAGCAACCCTGGAGGGCAGTTCAATTATAATTCACCCCTCCACTTT,CASNPGGQFNYNSPLHF
TRBV19,TRBJ1-1,NA,TRBD1,TGTGCCAGTAGTATTGACAGGGGTTTGAACACTGAAGCTTTCTTT,CASSIDRGLNTEAFF
TRBV7-9,TRBJ1-4,once,NA,TGTGCCAGCAGCTTCCGGGGAACTAATGAAAAACTGTTTTTT,CASSFRGTNEKLFF
TRBV2,TRBJ1-2,few,TRBD1,TGTGCCAGCAGTGCACAGGGGTATGGCTACACCTTC,CASSAQGYGYTF
TRBV19,TRBJ1-5,NA,NA,TGTGCCAGTAGTATCCCGGGGATTGGCAATCAGCCCCAGCATTTT,CASSIPGIGNQPQHF
TRBV6-5,TRBJ1-2,once,NA,TGTGCCAGCAGGGGGCAGACAGTTATCACCTATGGCTACACCTTC,CASRGQTVITYGYTF
TRBV30,TRBJ2-7,NA,NA,TGTGCCTGGAGTCCTACAGGGCACGAGCAGTACTTC,CAWSPTGHEQYF
TRBV7-2,TRBJ2-7,NA,NA,TGTGCCAGCAGCTTAGCGGGGACAAACTACGAGCAGTACTTC,CASSLAGTNYEQYF
TRBV7-9,TRBJ1-1,NA,NA,TGTGCCAGCAGCTTAGTCGGGGGAGGGGGCACTGAAGCTTTCTTT,CASSLVGGGGTEAFF
TRBV7-6,TRBJ2-7,NA,TRBD1,TGTGCCAGCACCTATTTCCCGGGACAGGGATACGAGCAGTACTTC,CASTYFPGQGYEQYF
TRBV6-5,TRBJ2-5,NA,TRBD2,TGTGCCACCGGGGGGCTAGCGGGAGGACAAGAGACCCAGTACTTC,CATGGLAGGQETQYF
TRBV3-1/TRBV3-2,TRBJ1-4,NA,TRBD1,TGTGCCAGCAGTCACGGGGACAGGGTTGGAGAAAAACTGTTTTTT,CASSHGDRVGEKLFF
TRBV7-2,TRBJ2-6,NA,NA,TGTGCCAGCAGCTTAGCCGGGGGTCGCTTCTCTGGGGCCAACGTCCTGACTTTC,CASSLAGGRFSGANVLTF
TRBV12-3/TRBV12-4,TRBJ1-4,NA,NA,TGTGCCAGCAGTCCGACAGAGGTTGAAAAACTGTTTTTT,CASSPTEVEKLFF
TRBV6-5,TRBJ2-2,NA,TRBD2,TGTGCCAGCAGTTACTCGATAGCGGGGAACACCGGGGAGCTGTTTTTT,CASSYSIAGNTGELFF
TRBV6-5,TRBJ1-2,NA,TRBD1,TGTGCCAGCAGTCTTACAGGGGAGGACGGTGGCTACACCTTC,CASSLTGEDGGYTF
TRBV10-3,TRBJ2-7,NA,NA,TGTGCCATCAGCGGACAGCCTCCAAGCTCCTACGAGCAGTACTTC,CAISGQPPSSYEQYF
TRBV7-3,TRBJ2-5,once,NA,TGTGCCAGCAGTTTCATTAGTGGGGCGGCAGAGACCCAGTACTTC,CASSFISGAAETQYF
TRBV11-1,TRBJ1-2,NA,TRBD1,TGTGCCAGCAGCTTGGGTACAGGGGTCTATGGCTACACCTTC,CASSLGTGVYGYTF
TRBV6-6,TRBJ2-3,NA,NA,TGTGCCAGCAACCGGCAGGGCCCAGATACGCAGTATTTT,CASNRQGPDTQYF
TRBV19,TRBJ1-1,NA,TRBD1,TGTGCCAGTAGTCCAGGGGGTGAGAACACTGAAGCTTTCTTT,CASSPGGENTEAFF
TRBV5-1,TRBJ2-7,NA,TRBD1,TGCGCCAGCAGCACTGGACAGGGGAACTACGAGCAGTACTTC,CASSTGQGNYEQYF
TRBV4-3,TRBJ1-3,NA,NA,TGCGCCAGCAGCCAAGATTCAAGGAAGGGGGGAAACACCATATATTTT,CASSQDSRKGGNTIYF
TRBV6-1,TRBJ1-3,NA,NA,TGTGCCAGCAGTGAGTCACAGGGAAGAAACACCATATATTTT,CASSESQGRNTIYF
TRBV13,TRBJ2-1,NA,TRBD2,TGTGCCAGCAGCCTCCCTGGGCGGGGGGCCGCCGGGAGAGTGAATGAGCAGTTCTTC,CASSLPGRGAAGRVNEQFF
TRBV5-8,TRBJ2-6,NA,NA,TGTGCCAGCAGCATGACAGTTCTTACTGGGGCCAACGTCCTGACTTTC,CASSMTVLTGANVLTF
TRBV19,TRBJ1-2,NA,NA,TGTGCCAGTAGTACCATCAACTATGGCTACACCTTC,CASSTINYGYTF
TRBV3-1/TRBV3-2,TRBJ2-2,NA,TRBD2,TGTGCCAGCAGCCAAATCTTTTCTAGCGGGAGTTACACCGGGGAGCTGTTTTTT,CASSQIFSSGSYTGELFF
TRBV7-8,TRBJ1-4,NA,NA,TGTGCCAGCAGCTTAGAGAGGCCACAGGAGTCAACTAATGAAAAACTGTTTTTT,CASSLERPQESTNEKLFF